Each of the 4 T cell receptor beta chains below was sequenced from the same sample in a study of Graves' ophthalmopathy and Graves' hyperthyroidism. As the template, RNA transcripts were used to amplify TCR beta CDR3 regions. First-round RT-PCR employed HTBI primers, with a second-round multiplex PCR after it. From the multiplex PCR reads, TCRdb called clonotypes with MiXCR, one entry per CDR3 protein. The sample has about 640,000 distinct CDR3 sequences, roughly 39% seen once. The sequencing sample was made of peripheral blood. These TCRs come from an adult man with Graves' ophthalmopathy.

The J gene is TRBJ1-4, the V gene TRBV25-1; no clear D gene. CDR1 and CDR2 from the germline V gene are MGHDK and SYGVNS. The CDR3 has 15 amino acids. The V end was cut by 6 bases, the J end by 0 bases, with 11 bases between. The CDR3 bases are TGTGCCAGCAGACCCCACACAGCAACTAATGAAAAACTGTTTTTT. Residues: CASRPHTATNEKLFF.

This clonotype has a count of ten or more. The V and J genes are TRBV9 and TRBJ1-2; TRBD1 aligns across 7 bases. V gave up 3 bases and J gave up 4 bases; unmatched junction bases: 9. The CDR3 covers 15 residues. Germline-derived CDR1 and CDR2 are SGDLS and YYNGEE. In DNA form, the CDR3 reads TGTGCCAGCAGCGGCAGCAGGGGGAACATCTATGGCTACACCTTC. Translation: CASSGSRGNIYGYTF. Full variable domain (missing parts from reference TRBV9 and TRBJ1-2): DSGVTQTPKHLITATGQRVTLRCSPRSGDLSVYWYQQSLDQGLQFLIQYYNGEERAKGNILERFSAQQFPDLHSELNLSSLELGDSALYFCASSGSRGNIYGYTFGSGTRLTVV.

Comments on this clonotype: Relative to the germline gene, one junction end is altered; a read error may explain this. The chain's CDR3 is CASSEQPGQGFSGANVLTF. CDR3 coding DNA: TGTGCCAGCAGTGAACAACCGGGACAGGGTTTCTCTGGGGCCAACGTCCTGACTTTC. V is TRBV10-2 and J is TRBJ2-6, with 9 nucleotides matching TRBD1. The CDR3 runs 19 residues. Germline V gene data show CDR1 as WSHSY and CDR2 as SAAADI.

This clonotype has at least ten counts. The V gene is TRBV29-1, the J gene TRBJ1-1; D unresolved. CDR3 length: 14 residues. Between the trimmed V and J ends, which lost 3 bases and 0 bases, there was a span of 11 bases. The V gene's germline CDR1 is SQVTM and CDR2 ANQGSEA. The CDR3 nucleotides are TGCAGCGTTGAGGAGGGTTACTTGAACACTGAAGCTTTCTTT. This sequence encodes CSVEEGYLNTEAFF.